The 4 T cell receptor beta chains listed next were all sequenced from one sample in a study of blood T cell repertoires in COVID-19. The protocol was immunoSEQ multiplex PCR, while the TCRdb copy is restricted to in-frame clones and leaves out a portion. The data show approximately 300,000 clones, about 90% seen once. Specimen: PBMCs or T cells enriched from blood (not recorded which). These receptors were collected from a young woman who had recovered from COVID-19.

In its sample, this clone was seen a few times. The rearrangement links TRBV4-3 to TRBJ2-2; D is possibly TRBD1 (6 bases). The CDR3 extends over 15 amino acids. V was cut by 0 bases and J by 4 bases, with 9 bases left in between. CDR1 and CDR2 (germline): LGHNA, YSLEER. The CDR3 nucleotides are TGCGCCAGCAGCCAAGATCTAGGGGGCACCGGGGAGCTGTTTTTT. Translating gives CASSQDLGGTGELFF.

The rearrangement links TRBV6-2 or TRBV6-3 to TRBJ2-3, with D unclear. CDR3 length: 16 residues. Trimming removed 6 bases from V and 4 bases from J, with 20 bases in between. Germline V lookup: CDR1 MNHEY, CDR2 SVGEGT. The CDR3 loop reads CASRPQTPLAADTQYF. The DNA for the CDR3 is TGTGCCAGCAGGCCTCAGACTCCTCTGGCGGCAGATACGCAGTATTTT.

This chain uses TRBV27 with TRBJ2-1; 13 bases agree with TRBD2. The germline gives CDR1 MNHEY, CDR2 SMNVEV (reference sequence). The CDR3 consists of 16 residues. V dropped 7 bases and J dropped 8; count of bases not matched to a gene: 11. The CDR3 sequence: CASTRTSGGLFDEQFF. In DNA, the CDR3 is TGTGCCAGCACACGGACTAGCGGGGGCCTTTTCGATGAGCAGTTCTTC.

V gene TRBV30 combines with J gene TRBJ1-6; 7 nucleotides line up with TRBD1. The CDR3 length is 12 residues. The germline CDR1 and CDR2 sequences are GTSNPN and SVGIG (reference sequence). V shed 2 bases and J 15 bases; nucleotides not matched to a gene: 7. The DNA of the CDR3 is TGTGCCTGGAGTCCCCCGGGACAGAACCTCCACTTT. The encoded protein is CAWSPPGQNLHF.